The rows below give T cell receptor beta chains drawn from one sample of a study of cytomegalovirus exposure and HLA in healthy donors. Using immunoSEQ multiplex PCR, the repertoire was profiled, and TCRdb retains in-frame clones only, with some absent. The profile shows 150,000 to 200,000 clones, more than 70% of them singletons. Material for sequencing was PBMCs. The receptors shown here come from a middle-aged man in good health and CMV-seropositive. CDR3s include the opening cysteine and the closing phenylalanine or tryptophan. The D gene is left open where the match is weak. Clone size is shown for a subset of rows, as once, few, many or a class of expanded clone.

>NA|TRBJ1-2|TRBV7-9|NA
CSSSSLQSYGYTF
TGTTCCAGCAGCTCCTTACAAAGCTATGGCTACACCTTC
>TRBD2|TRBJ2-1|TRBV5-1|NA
CASSLLAGGAYNEQFF
TGCGCCAGCAGCTTGTTAGCGGGAGGCGCTTACAATGAGCAGTTCTTC
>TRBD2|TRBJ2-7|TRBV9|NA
CASSPGTSGPLISYEQYF
TGTGCCAGCAGCCCTGGGACTAGCGGACCTCTAATCTCCTACGAGCAGTACTTC
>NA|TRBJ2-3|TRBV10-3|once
CAISRQSGSTDTQYF
TGTGCCATCAGTCGACAGAGCGGGAGCACAGATACGCAGTATTTT
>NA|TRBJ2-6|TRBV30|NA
CAWTLPRWAGANVLTF
TGTGCCTGGACTCTACCGAGGTGGGCTGGGGCCAACGTCCTGACTTTC
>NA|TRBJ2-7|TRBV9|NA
CASSDASSYEQYF
TGTGCCAGCAGCGATGCAAGCTCCTACGAGCAGTACTTC
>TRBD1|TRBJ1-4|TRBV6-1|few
CASSEGKGAGEKLFF
TGTGCCAGCAGTGAAGGGAAGGGGGCGGGAGAAAAACTGTTTTTT
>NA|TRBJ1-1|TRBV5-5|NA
CASSLGHMNTEAFF
TGTGCCAGCAGCTTGGGGCACATGAACACTGAAGCTTTCTTT
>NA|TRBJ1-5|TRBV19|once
CASSTVPNQPQHF
TGTGCCAGTAGCACAGTGCCCAATCAGCCCCAGCATTTT
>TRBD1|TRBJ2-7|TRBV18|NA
CASSPRDRVDEQYF
TGTGCCAGCTCACCCCGGGACAGGGTAGACGAGCAGTACTTC
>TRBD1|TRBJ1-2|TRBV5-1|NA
CASSPKQDRGYGYTF
TGCGCCAGCAGCCCTAAGCAGGACAGGGGATACGGCTACACCTTC
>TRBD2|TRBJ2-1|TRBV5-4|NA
CASSLGLAGPSSYNEQFF
TGTGCCAGCAGCTTGGGCCTAGCGGGCCCTAGCTCCTACAATGAGCAGTTCTTC
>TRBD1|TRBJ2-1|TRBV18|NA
CASSSNRGRTNEQFF
TGTGCCAGCTCATCCAACAGGGGCCGAACGAATGAGCAGTTCTTC
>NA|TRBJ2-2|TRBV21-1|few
CASSKEAGELFF
TGTGCCAGCAGCAAGGAGGCCGGGGAGCTGTTTTTT
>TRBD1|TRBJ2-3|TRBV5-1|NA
CASSGGRGQATDTQYF
TGCGCCAGCAGCGGGGGCAGGGGGCAGGCGACAGATACGCAGTATTTT
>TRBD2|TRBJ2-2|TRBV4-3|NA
CASSQAGRGFYTGELFF
TGCGCCAGCAGCCAAGCAGGGCGGGGGTTCTACACCGGGGAGCTGTTTTTT
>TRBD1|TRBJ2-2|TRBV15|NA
CATSRGGVTGAGELFF
TGTGCCACCAGCAGAGGTGGGGTAACAGGGGCCGGGGAGCTGTTTTTT
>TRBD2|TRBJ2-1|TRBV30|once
CAFANLAGVSREQFF
TGTGCCTTCGCTAATCTAGCGGGAGTTTCTAGGGAGCAGTTCTTC
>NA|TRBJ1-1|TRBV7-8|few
CATFELILNTEAFF
TGTGCCACTTTCGAGTTGATACTGAACACTGAAGCTTTCTTT
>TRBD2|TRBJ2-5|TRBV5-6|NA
CASRKSGLAGQETQYF
TGTGCCAGCAGAAAATCGGGACTAGCGGGGCAAGAGACCCAGTACTTC
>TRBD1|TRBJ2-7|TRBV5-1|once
CASSLGGQGADEQYF
TGCGCCAGCAGCTTGGGCGGACAGGGGGCAGACGAGCAGTACTTC
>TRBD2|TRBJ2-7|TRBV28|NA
CASSSSGRVNYEQYF
TGTGCCAGCAGCTCAAGCGGGAGGGTGAACTACGAGCAGTACTTC